Sequencing of this T cell receptor (beta chain) was carried out in a study of CD8+CD57+ T cells in acquired aplastic anemia. Investigators profiled TCR beta VDJ and CDR3 from genomic DNA template. TCRdb redid the calling of the reads with MiXCR, one entry per CDR3 protein. The sample includes about 190,000 distinct CDR3 sequences, 55% to 70% seen only once; the top ten take around 42%. This clonotype originated in a human donor with severe aplastic anemia or a healthy control (not recorded which). Sequencing was done on a sample of sorted CD4+, CD8+, or CD8+CD57+ T cells (not recorded which) from PBMCs.

The chain's CDR3 is CASQSLGGSNYGYTF. For the CDR3, the DNA is TGTGCCAGCCAAAGTCTTGGGGGTTCTAACTATGGCTACACCTTC. V gene TRBV19 combines with J gene TRBJ1-2; a possible D gene is TRBD1 (5 bases). In germline, CDR1 is LNHDA, CDR2 SQIVND (reference sequence). Between the trimmed V and J ends, which lost 9 bases and 0 bases, there was a span of 17 bases. The CDR3 length is 15 residues.